This T cell receptor beta chain was retrieved from a study of T cell responses to AZD1222 COVID-19 vaccine. The assay was immunoSEQ multiplex PCR, and TCRdb's table has in-frame clones only and misses some. The sample shows some 160,000 clones, approximately 91% of them seen only once. Study observations and caveats: At 160-218 and 743-854, vaccine-associated CD4 TCRs were dominant, and they spanned spike.

A remark on this clone: Its matching antigen is unknown.

V shed 3 bases and J 7 bases; nucleotides not matched to a gene: 3. CDR1 and CDR2 (germline): SGDLS, YYNGEE. The CDR3 contains 12 residues. The clonotype was recovered from an adult in good health. The rearrangement links TRBV9 to TRBJ1-1, with 7 positions matching TRBD1. Here the sequenced sample was peripheral blood, taken on day 0 of AZD1222 vaccination. CDR3 bases: TGTGCCAGCAGCGGTCAGGGGGTTGAAGCTTTCTTT. Translation gives CASSGQGVEAFF.